This T cell receptor beta chain is from a study of OX40 agonist ivuxolimab in advanced cancers. Study context: Each patient was given ivuxolimab into a vein every 2 weeks, at 0.01 to 10 mg/kg.

Method: immunoSEQ multiplex PCR; TCRdb's copy keeps in-frame clones and lacks some. This table holds 65,000 to 95,000 clones, 87% found once. On this clone itself: Antigen unknown.

Whole-study results and caveats: Some nonresponders also had low normalized T-cell clonal expansion.

The receptor's source is an adult with an advanced solid tumor such as melanoma, head and neck, liver or kidney cancer. The sample was CD4+ or CD8+ T cells sorted from blood, taken in a trial of the OX40 agonist ivuxolimab.

The CDR3 DNA reads as TGTGCCAGCATCAATCAGGGGGTCTACACTGAAGCTTTCTTT. This translates into CASINQGVYTEAFF. V usage is TRBV6-6 and J usage is TRBJ1-1, with 7 nucleotides matching TRBD1. This CDR3 has 14 residues. Trimming at V came to 7 bases and at J to 3 bases, leaving 8 bases not matched to a gene. Looked up from germline, CDR1 is MNHNY and CDR2 is SVGAGI (reference sequence).